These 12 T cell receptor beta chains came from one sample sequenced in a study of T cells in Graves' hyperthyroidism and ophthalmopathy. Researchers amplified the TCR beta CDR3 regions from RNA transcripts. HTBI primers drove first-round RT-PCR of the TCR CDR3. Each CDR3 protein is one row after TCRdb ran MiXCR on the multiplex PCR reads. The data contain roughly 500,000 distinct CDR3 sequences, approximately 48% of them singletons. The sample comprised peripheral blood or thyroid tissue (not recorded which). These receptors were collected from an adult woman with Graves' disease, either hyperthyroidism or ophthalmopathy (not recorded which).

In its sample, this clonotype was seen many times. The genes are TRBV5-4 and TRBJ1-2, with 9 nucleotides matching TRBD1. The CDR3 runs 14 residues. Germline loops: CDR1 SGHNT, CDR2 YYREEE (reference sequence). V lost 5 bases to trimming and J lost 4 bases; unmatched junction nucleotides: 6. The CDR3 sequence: CASRTPGQGYGYTF. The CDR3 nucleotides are TGTGCCAGCAGAACCCCGGGACAGGGCTATGGCTACACCTTC.

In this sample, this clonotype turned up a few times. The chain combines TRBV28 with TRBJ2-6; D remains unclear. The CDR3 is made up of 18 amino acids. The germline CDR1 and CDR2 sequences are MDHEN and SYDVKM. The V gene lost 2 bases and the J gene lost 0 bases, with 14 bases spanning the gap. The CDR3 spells CASSLTRITISGANVLTF. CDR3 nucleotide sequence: TGTGCCAGCAGTTTAACGCGGATCACTATCTCTGGGGCCAACGTCCTGACTTTC.

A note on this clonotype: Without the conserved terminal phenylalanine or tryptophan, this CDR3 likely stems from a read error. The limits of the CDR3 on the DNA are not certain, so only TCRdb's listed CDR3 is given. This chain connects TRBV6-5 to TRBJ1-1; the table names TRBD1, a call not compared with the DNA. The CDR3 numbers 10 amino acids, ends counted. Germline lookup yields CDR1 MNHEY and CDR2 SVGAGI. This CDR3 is CASSPGQANY.

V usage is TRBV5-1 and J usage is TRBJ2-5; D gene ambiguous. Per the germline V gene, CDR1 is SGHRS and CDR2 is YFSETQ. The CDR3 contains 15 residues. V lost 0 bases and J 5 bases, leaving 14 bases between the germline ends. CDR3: CASSLDQASRETQYF. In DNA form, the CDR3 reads TGCGCCAGCAGCTTGGATCAGGCGTCCCGGGAGACCCAGTACTTC.

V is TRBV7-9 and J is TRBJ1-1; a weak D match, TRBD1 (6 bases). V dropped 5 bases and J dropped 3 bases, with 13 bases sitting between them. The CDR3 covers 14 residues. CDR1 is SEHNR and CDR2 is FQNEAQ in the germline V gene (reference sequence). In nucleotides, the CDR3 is TGTGCCAGCAGCCACCGGGGGCTGTACACTGAAGCTTTCTTT. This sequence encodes CASSHRGLYTEAFF.

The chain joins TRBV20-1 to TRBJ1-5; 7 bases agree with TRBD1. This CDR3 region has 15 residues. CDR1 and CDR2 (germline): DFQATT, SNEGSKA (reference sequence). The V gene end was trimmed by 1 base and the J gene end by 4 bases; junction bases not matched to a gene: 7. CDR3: CSARVTGTSNQPQHF. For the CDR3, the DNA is TGCAGTGCTAGAGTGACAGGGACCTCAAATCAGCCCCAGCATTTT.

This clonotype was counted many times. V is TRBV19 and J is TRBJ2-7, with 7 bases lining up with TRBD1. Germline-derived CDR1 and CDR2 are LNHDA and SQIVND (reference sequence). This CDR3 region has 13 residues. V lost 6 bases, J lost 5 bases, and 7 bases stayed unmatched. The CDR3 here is CASSDTGVHEQYF. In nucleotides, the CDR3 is TGTGCCAGTAGCGATACAGGGGTACACGAGCAGTACTTC. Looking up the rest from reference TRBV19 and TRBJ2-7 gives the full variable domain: DGGITQSPKYLFRKEGQNVTLSCEQNLNHDAMYWYRQDPGQGLRLIYYSQIVNDFQKGDIAEGYSVSREKKESFPLTVTSAQKNPTAFYLCASSDTGVHEQYFGPGTRLTVT.

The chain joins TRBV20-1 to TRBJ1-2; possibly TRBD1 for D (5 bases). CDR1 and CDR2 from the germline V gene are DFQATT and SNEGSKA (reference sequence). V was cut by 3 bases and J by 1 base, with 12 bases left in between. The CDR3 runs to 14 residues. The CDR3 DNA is TGCAGTGCTAGTCAACGCAGGGTTAACTATGGCTACACCTTC. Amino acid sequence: CSASQRRVNYGYTF.

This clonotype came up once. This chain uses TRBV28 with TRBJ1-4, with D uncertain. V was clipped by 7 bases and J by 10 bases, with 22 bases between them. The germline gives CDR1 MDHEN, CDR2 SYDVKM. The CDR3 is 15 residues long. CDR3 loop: CASTPHDGFSGKLFF. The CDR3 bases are TGTGCCAGCACCCCCCATGACGGCTTTTCTGGAAAACTGTTTTTT.

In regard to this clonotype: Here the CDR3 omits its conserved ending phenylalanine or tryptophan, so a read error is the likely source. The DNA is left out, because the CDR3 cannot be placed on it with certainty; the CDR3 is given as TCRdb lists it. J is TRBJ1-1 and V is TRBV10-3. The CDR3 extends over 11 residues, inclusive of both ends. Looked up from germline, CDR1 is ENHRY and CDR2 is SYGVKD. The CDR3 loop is CAISGGREGNY.

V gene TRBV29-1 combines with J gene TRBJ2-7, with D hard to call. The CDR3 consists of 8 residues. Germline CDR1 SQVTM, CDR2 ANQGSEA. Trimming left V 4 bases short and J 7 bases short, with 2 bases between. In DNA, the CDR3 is TGCAGCGTTGGTGAGCAGTACTTC. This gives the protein CSVGEQYF.

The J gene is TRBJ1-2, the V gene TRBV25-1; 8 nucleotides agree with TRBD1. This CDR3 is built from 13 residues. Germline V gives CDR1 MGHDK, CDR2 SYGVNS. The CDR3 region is CARLAGGSYGYTF. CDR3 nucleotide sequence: TGTGCGCGATTAGCAGGGGGCAGCTATGGCTACACCTTC.